Below, 16 T cell receptor beta chains from the same sample are listed, as sequenced in a study of T-cell memory formation after mild COVID-19. TCRdb reprocessed the 5' RACE reads via MiXCR and lists one record per CDR3 protein. The sample holds roughly 300,000 distinct CDR3 sequences, roughly 15% seen once. The sequenced sample consisted of PBMCs or a T cell subset sorted from them (not recorded which). Every receptor here comes from a man younger than 35 who had mild COVID-19 (a few samples of this study predate the infection). Cell type and time point are not known.

This clonotype was recorded a few times. The chain combines TRBV4-3 with TRBJ2-7, with D maybe TRBD2 (7 bases). The germline V gene has CDR1 LGHNA and CDR2 YSLEER. V dropped 0 bases and J dropped 2 bases, with 17 bases sitting between them. The CDR3 covers 17 residues. CDR3 protein: CASSQERTRGVTYEQYF. The CDR3 region has the DNA TGCGCCAGCAGCCAAGAGAGGACTAGGGGGGTTACCTACGAGCAGTACTTC.

A few counts support this clonotype. J is TRBJ2-3 and V is TRBV10-3; D is unclear. CDR1 is ENHRY, CDR2 SYGVKD, per germline. Deletions cut 11 bases from V and 2 bases from J, with 14 bases between. The CDR3 has 13 amino acids. The DNA of the CDR3 is TGTGCCTTCACCTCCGGGTCCACAGATACGCAGTATTTT. Amino acids: CAFTSGSTDTQYF.

The V and J genes are TRBV7-9 and TRBJ2-3; tentatively, D is TRBD2 (5 bases). The CDR3 sequence is 15 residues long. Germline V gene data show CDR1 as SEHNR and CDR2 as FQNEAQ (reference sequence). The ends were cut back, 1 base at V and 2 bases at J, with 10 bases in the middle. CDR3 amino acids: CASSLGGRDTDTQYF. In DNA form, the CDR3 reads TGTGCCAGCAGCTTAGGAGGGCGCGACACAGATACGCAGTATTTT. The full variable domain, completed using reference TRBV7-9 and TRBJ2-3, is DTGVSQNPRHKITKRGQNVTFRCDPISEHNRLYWYRQTLGQGPEFLTYFQNEAQLEKSRLLSDRFSAERPKGSFSTLEIQRTEQGDSAMYLCASSLGGRDTDTQYFGPGTRLTVL.

This clonotype has only a few counts. The V and J genes are TRBV18 and TRBJ1-5, with a tentative D call TRBD1 (5 bases). The CDR3 runs to 13 residues. CDR1 KGHSH and CDR2 LQKENI come from the germline V gene. V gave up 2 bases and J gave up 12 bases, with 14 bases separating them. The CDR3 loop reads CASSPGVAGYQHF. The DNA for the CDR3 is TGTGCCAGCTCACCAGGTGTCGCAGGGTACCAGCATTTT.

The rearrangement joins TRBV15 to TRBJ2-7; 9 bases line up with TRBD2. V lost 5 bases and J lost 0; bases outside the gene matches: 5. This CDR3 contains 15 residues. Germline lookup yields CDR1 LNHNV and CDR2 YYDKDF (reference sequence). The CDR3 spells CATSGSGGFSYEQYF. Here the CDR3 DNA reads TGTGCCACCAGCGGTAGCGGGGGCTTCTCCTACGAGCAGTACTTC. Filled out from reference TRBV15 and TRBJ2-7, the complete variable domain reads DAMVIQNPRYQVTQFGKPVTLSCSQTLNHNVMYWYQQKSSQAPKLLFHYYDKDFNNEADTPDNFQSRRPNTSFCFLDIRSPGLGDTAMYLCATSGSGGFSYEQYFGPGTRLTVT.

With respect to this clonotype: A much larger clone lies a single base off, so this may be a read error. The CDR3 region is CASSSGTRQGETQYF. CDR3 DNA sequence: TGCGCCAGCAGCTCCGGGACCAGGCAGGGAGAGACCCAGTACTTC. The chain carries TRBV5-1 and TRBJ2-5, with D perhaps TRBD1 or TRBD2 (5 bases each). The V gene lost 3 bases and the J gene lost 4 bases, with 16 bases spanning the gap. CDR1 is SGHRS and CDR2 is YFSETQ in the germline V gene. This CDR3 region has 15 residues.

A few counts support this clonotype. The V and J genes are TRBV7-9 and TRBJ1-2; TRBD1 aligns across 8 bases. The ends lost 1 base at V and 3 bases at J; junction bases unmatched: 7. Germline V gene sequence: CDR1 SEHNR, CDR2 FQNEAQ (reference sequence). The CDR3 is 16 amino acids. The CDR3 spells CASSLVTNRGDYGYTF. The CDR3 DNA is TGTGCCAGCAGCTTAGTAACTAACAGGGGGGACTATGGCTACACCTTC.

This clonotype was picked up a small number of times. The rearrangement uses TRBV7-9 and TRBJ2-2, with TRBD1 identical over 8 bases. CDR3 length: 14 residues. Germline trimming cut 10 bases from V and 1 base from J; bases unmatched to any gene: 5. Per germline, CDR1 SEHNR and CDR2 FQNEAQ (reference sequence). The CDR3 sequence: CAIQGVMNTGELFF. CDR3 DNA sequence: TGTGCCATACAGGGGGTGATGAACACCGGGGAGCTGTTTTTT.

A few counts support this clonotype. V is TRBV6-5 and J is TRBJ2-7; no clear D gene. The germline V gene encodes CDR1 MNHEY and CDR2 SVGAGI. This CDR3 is 13 amino acids long. With 3 bases removed from V and 3 bases from J, the gap between germline ends came to 9 bases. The CDR3 loop is CASSYRADYEQYF. DNA of the CDR3: TGTGCCAGCAGTTATCGGGCAGACTACGAGCAGTACTTC.

This clonotype was recorded at least ten times. The chain joins TRBV5-1 to TRBJ2-1; 8 bases are shared with TRBD1. Unmatched junction bases numbered 8, after V lost 0 bases and J lost 0 bases. CDR1 is SGHRS and CDR2 is YFSETQ in the germline V gene. There are 18 residues in the CDR3. The CDR3 DNA sequence: TGCGCCAGCAGCTTGGCCGGTACAGGGGGACCCTCCTACAATGAGCAGTTCTTC. Translating gives CASSLAGTGGPSYNEQFF.

Of note for this clonotype: A much larger clone lies one base from this, so it may be a read error. The chain links TRBV7-9 to TRBJ2-5; tentatively, D is TRBD1 or TRBD2 (5 bases each). Germline V gives CDR1 SEHNR, CDR2 FQNEAQ (reference sequence). Trimming took 1 base from V and 1 from J, leaving 7 bases between them. The CDR3 length is 14 residues. The CDR3 nucleotides read TGTGCCAGCAGCTTAGGGGGGTTCCAAGAGACCCAGTACTTC. Amino acids: CASSLGGFQETQYF.

This clonotype was recorded many times. V gene TRBV5-5 combines with J gene TRBJ2-1, with 9 bases lining up with TRBD2. The CDR3 has 16 residues. The V gene's germline CDR1 is SGHKS and CDR2 YYEKEE (reference sequence). V was pared by 0 bases and J by 6 bases, with 7 bases of the junction left unmatched. CDR3 in DNA: TGTGCCAGCAGCTTGGCTGGCGGGGGGGCATTCAATGAGCAGTTCTTC. This sequence encodes CASSLAGGGAFNEQFF.

The table lists this clonotype with a few counts. One junction end disagrees with the germline gene, perhaps due to a read error. The chain joins TRBV18 to TRBJ2-1; D gene uncertain. CDR1 is KGHSH, CDR2 LQKENI, per germline. CDR3 length: 14 amino acids. CDR3 sequence reads: CASSPRQRYTEQFF. DNA for the CDR3: TGTGCCAGCTCACCAAGGCAGAGATACACTGAGCAGTTCTTC.

The chain employs TRBV4-3 and TRBJ2-3; 8 nucleotides line up with TRBD2. Germline V gene data show CDR1 as LGHNA and CDR2 as YSLEER. The CDR3 is made up of 14 amino acids. Germline trimming cut 1 base from V and 8 bases from J; bases unmatched to any gene: 5. DNA of the CDR3: TGCGCCAGCAGCCAAGGGAGGGCGGGGGGTACGCAGTATTTT. Its protein product is CASSQGRAGGTQYF.

There are a few counts of this clonotype. This rearrangement joins TRBV2 to TRBJ2-2, with a weak D call TRBD1 (6 bases). Germline CDR1 SNHLY, CDR2 FYNNEI. The CDR3 consists of 13 residues. V dropped 7 bases and J dropped 5 bases, with 11 bases sitting between them. CDR3 coding DNA: TGTGCCAGCACACAGGGAAGAACCGGGGAGCTGTTTTTT. Its translation: CASTQGRTGELFF.

This clonotype occurred many times. The genes are TRBV6-5 and TRBJ1-2; D might be TRBD1 (5 bases). V was shortened by 4 bases and J by 5 bases, with 14 bases between the two germline ends. Germline V gene data show CDR1 as MNHEY and CDR2 as SVGAGI. The CDR3 loop spans 14 amino acids. For the CDR3, the DNA is TGTGCCAGCAGTTTGGGGGGAGGGCCGTATGGCTACACCTTC. Amino acid sequence: CASSLGGGPYGYTF.